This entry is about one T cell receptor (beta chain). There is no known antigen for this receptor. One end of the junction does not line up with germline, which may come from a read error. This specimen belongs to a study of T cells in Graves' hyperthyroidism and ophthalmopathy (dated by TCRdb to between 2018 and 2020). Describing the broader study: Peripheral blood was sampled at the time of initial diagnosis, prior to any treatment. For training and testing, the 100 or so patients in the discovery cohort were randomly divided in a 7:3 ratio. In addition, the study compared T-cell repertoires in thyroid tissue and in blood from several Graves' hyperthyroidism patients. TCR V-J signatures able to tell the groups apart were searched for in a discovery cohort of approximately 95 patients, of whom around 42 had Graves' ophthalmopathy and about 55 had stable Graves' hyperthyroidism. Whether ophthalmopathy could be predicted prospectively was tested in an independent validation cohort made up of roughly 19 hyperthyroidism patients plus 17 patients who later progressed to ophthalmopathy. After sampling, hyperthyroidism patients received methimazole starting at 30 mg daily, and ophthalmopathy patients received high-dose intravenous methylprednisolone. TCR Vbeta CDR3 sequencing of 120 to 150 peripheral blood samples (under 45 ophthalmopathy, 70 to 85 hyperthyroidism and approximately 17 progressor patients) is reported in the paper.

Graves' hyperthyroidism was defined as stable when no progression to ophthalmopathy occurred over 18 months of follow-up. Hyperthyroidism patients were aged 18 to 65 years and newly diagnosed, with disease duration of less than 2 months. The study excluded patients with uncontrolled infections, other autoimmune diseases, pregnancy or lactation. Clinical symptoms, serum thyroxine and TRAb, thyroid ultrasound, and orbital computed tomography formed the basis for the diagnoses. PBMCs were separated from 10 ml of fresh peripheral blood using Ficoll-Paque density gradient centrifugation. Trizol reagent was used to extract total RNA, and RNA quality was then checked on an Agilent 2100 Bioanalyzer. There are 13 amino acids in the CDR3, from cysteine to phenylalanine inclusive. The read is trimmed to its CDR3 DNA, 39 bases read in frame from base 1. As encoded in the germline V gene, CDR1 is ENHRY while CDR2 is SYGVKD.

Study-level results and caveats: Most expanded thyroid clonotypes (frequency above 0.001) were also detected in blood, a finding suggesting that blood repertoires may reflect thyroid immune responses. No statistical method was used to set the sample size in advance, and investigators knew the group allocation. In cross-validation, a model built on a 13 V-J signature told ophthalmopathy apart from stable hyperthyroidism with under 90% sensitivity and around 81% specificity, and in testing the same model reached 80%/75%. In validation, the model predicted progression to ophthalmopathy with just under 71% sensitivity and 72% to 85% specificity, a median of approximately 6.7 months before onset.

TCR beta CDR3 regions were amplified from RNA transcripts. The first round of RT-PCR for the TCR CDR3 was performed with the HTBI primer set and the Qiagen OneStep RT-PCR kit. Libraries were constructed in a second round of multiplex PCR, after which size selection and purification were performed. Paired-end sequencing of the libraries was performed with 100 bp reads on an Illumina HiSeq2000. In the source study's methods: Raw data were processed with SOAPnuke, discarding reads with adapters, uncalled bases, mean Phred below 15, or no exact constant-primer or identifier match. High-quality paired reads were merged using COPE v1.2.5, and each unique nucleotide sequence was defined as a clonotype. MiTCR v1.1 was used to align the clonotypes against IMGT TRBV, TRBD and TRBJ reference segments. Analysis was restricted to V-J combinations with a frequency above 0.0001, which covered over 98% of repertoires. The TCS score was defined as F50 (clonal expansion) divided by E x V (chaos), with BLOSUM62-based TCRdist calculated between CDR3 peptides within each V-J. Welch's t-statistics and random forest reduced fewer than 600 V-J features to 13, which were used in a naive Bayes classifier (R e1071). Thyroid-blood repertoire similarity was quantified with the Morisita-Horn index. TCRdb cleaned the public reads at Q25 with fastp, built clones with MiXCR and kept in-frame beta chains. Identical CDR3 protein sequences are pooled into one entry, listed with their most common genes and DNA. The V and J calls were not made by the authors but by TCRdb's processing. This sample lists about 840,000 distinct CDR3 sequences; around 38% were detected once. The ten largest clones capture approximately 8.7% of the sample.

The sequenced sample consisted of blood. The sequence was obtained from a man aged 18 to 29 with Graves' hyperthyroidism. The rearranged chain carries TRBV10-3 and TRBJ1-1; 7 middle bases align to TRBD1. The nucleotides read TGTGCCAGCAGTCCGACGGGACAGCTTAAAGCTTTCTTT. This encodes CASSPTGQLKAFF.